This T cell receptor beta chain derives from a study of shared clonotypes between healthy human individuals. Sequencing was performed with immunoSEQ multiplex PCR; in TCRdb, only in-frame clones are kept and a portion is missing. The sample consists of roughly 1.4 million clones, approximately 98.5% of them appearing once. Study observations and caveats: Generation probabilities were higher for clonotypes shared across all four sorted-subset donors than for unshared ones.

Note on this clone: What it binds is not known.

Input material: naive CD4+ T cells sorted from blood. Described subset: CD45RA+ positively selected. This receptor was taken from a man aged 25 to 40 in good health.

The CDR3 here is CAWGDGSSYEQYF. The CDR3 bases are TGTGCCTGGGGGGACGGGAGCTCCTACGAGCAGTACTTC. V usage is TRBV30 and J usage is TRBJ2-7; D might be TRBD2 (6 bases). The germline gives CDR1 GTSNPN, CDR2 SVGIG (reference sequence). V was shortened by 5 bases and J by 0 bases, with 11 bases between the two germline ends. This CDR3 spans 13 amino acids.